This paragraph covers one T cell receptor (beta chain) sequence. No antigen is known for it. Primers included in the PCR were 60 Vbeta and 13 Jbeta primers. TCRdb's table, derived via immunoSEQ multiplex PCR, lists solely in-frame clones and lacks some. The repertoire holds some 200,000 clones, around four fifths seen once, with 6.5% in the top ten. The data were taken from a study of cytomegalovirus exposure and HLA in healthy donors. Study-wide results and caveats: Rare TCR sequences dominated, though some public TCRs recurred in many donors.

V lost 10 bases and J 0 bases, leaving 16 bases between the germline ends. This CDR3 region has 16 residues. The germline CDR1 and CDR2 sequences are ENHRY and SYGVKD. Source material: PBMCs. The sequence was collected from a woman aged 50 to 65 in good health and CMV-seropositive. The chain uses TRBV10-3 and TRBJ2-6, with D perhaps matching TRBD1 (6 bases). CDR3 DNA: TGTGCCACGAAGACAGGAACCAGCTCTGGGGCCAACGTCCTGACTTTC. Residues: CATKTGTSSGANVLTF.